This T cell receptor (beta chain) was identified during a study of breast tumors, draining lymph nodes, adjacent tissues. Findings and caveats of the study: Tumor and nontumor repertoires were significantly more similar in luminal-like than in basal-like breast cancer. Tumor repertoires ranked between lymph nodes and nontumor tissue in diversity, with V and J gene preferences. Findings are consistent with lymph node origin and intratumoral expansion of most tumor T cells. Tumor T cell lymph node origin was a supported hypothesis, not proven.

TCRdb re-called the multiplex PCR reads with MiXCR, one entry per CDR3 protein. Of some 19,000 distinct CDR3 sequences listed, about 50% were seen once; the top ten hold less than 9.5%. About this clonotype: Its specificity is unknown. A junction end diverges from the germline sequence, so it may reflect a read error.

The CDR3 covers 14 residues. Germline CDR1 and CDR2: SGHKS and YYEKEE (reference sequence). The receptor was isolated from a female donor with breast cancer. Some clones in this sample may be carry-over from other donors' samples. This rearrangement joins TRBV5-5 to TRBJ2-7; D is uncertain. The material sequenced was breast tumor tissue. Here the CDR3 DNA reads TGTGCCAGCAGCTTGGCCTCAGCTTCCCACGAGCAGCACTTC. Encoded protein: CASSLASASHEQHF.